This entry lists 14 T cell receptor beta chains sequenced from one sample in a study of T cells in Graves' hyperthyroidism and ophthalmopathy. TCR beta CDR3 regions were amplified from RNA. An initial round of RT-PCR targeting the TCR CDR3 relied on the HTBI primer set. TCRdb itself ran the multiplex PCR reads through MiXCR, one entry per CDR3 protein. The repertoire includes roughly 840,000 distinct CDR3 sequences, approximately 40% of them detected once, and 7.5% to 9.5% sits in the top ten. Sample: blood. These receptors came from a man aged 18 to 29 with Graves' hyperthyroidism.

Ten or more counts support this clonotype. This rearrangement joins TRBV10-3 to TRBJ1-4, with a possible D match to TRBD1 (6 bases). The CDR3 contains 15 residues. Germline CDR1 reads ENHRY; CDR2 reads SYGVKD. Trimming took 3 bases from V and 2 from J, leaving 10 bases between them. CDR3 amino acids: CAISDDRITNEKLFF. The CDR3 region has the DNA TGTGCCATCAGTGACGACAGGATCACTAATGAAAAACTGTTTTTT.

Points on this clonotype: A much larger clone differs by one base, so this may be a read error. The J gene is TRBJ1-1, the V gene TRBV19, with D unclear. V was pared by 1 base and J by 3 bases, with 9 bases between. The germline V gene has CDR1 LNHDA and CDR2 SQIVND (reference sequence). This CDR3 is built from 14 residues. CDR3 sequence (DNA): TGTGCCAGTAGTATAGTGGGGTTGGACACTGAAGCTTTCTTT. It yields the protein CASSIVGLDTEAFF.

This clonotype was seen at least ten times. The chain employs TRBV29-1 and TRBJ1-1; 10 nucleotides align to TRBD1. V gave up 4 bases and J gave up 10 bases; unmatched junction bases: 12. This CDR3 is built from 14 residues. Germline lookup yields CDR1 SQVTM and CDR2 ANQGSEA. CDR3 nucleotides: TGCAGCGTTGGTAGACAGGGGGCAAGTCTTGGAGCTTTCTTT. This gives the protein CSVGRQGASLGAFF. The full variable domain, completed using reference TRBV29-1 and TRBJ1-1, is SAVISQKPSRDICQRGTSLTIQCQVDSQVTMMFWYRQQPGQSLTLIATANQGSEATYESGFVIDKFPISRPNLTFSTLTVSNMSPEDSSIYLCSVGRQGASLGAFFGQGTRLTVV.

This sequence joins TRBV3-1 and TRBJ1-1; 9 positions agree with TRBD1. V lost 4 bases to trimming and J lost 7 bases; unmatched junction nucleotides: 10. Germline-derived CDR1 and CDR2 are LGHDT and YNNKEL (reference sequence). The CDR3 sequence is 15 residues long. The CDR3 reads CASSLSDRGGREAFF. CDR3 bases: TGTGCCAGCAGCCTATCGGACAGGGGAGGCCGTGAAGCTTTCTTT.

The sample holds a few counts of this clonotype. V and J are TRBV5-1 and TRBJ2-2; 11 bases match TRBD1. This CDR3 has 13 residues. Per germline, CDR1 SGHRS and CDR2 YFSETQ. V shed 5 bases, J shed 8 bases, and the junction held 2 bases outside the gene matches. The CDR3 reads CASRDRGPGELFF. The CDR3 bases are TGCGCCAGCAGGGACAGGGGGCCTGGGGAGCTGTTTTTT.

Concerning this clonotype: Germline and junction disagree at one end, which may indicate a read error. This chain connects TRBV11-2 to TRBJ2-7; D is uncertain. Germline V CDR1 and CDR2: SGHAT, FQNNGV. This CDR3 region has 13 residues. The DNA for the CDR3 is TGCGCCAGCAGCCAATCGATTCCCTACGAGCAGTACTTC. It codes for CASSQSIPYEQYF.

This chain links TRBV9 with TRBJ1-5; TRBD1 is a possible D gene (6 bases). Germline V gene lookup returns CDR1 SGDLS and CDR2 YYNGEE. Between the trimmed V and J ends, which lost 0 bases and 11 bases, there was a span of 18 bases. This CDR3 comprises 15 residues. The CDR3 bases are TGTGCCAGCAGCGTAGCGGGGGCGTACCAAGAGGCCCAGCATTTT. This sequence encodes CASSVAGAYQEAQHF.

At least ten counts were recorded for this clonotype. The V call is TRBV24-1, the J call TRBJ2-2; 9 positions match TRBD2. V shed 7 bases and J 7 bases; nucleotides not matched to a gene: 6. CDR1 KGHDR and CDR2 SFDVKD come from the germline V gene. The CDR3 extends over 14 amino acids. The CDR3 DNA is TGTGCCACCAGCCGGACTAGCGCTAACGGGGAGCTGTTTTTT. This gives the protein CATSRTSANGELFF.

In regard to this clonotype: Germline and junction disagree at one end, which may indicate a read error. This chain uses TRBV7-2 with TRBJ2-5; the D gene is possibly TRBD1 (7 bases). CDR3 length: 13 residues. CDR1 SGHTA and CDR2 FQGNSA come from the germline V gene. The CDR3 DNA sequence: TGTGCCAGCAGCCAGCAGGGGGGTGAGACCCTGTACTTC. It codes for CASSQQGGETLYF. Complete variable domain (other parts from reference TRBV7-2 and TRBJ2-5): GAGVSQSPSNKVTEKGKDVELRCDPISGHTALYWYRQSLGQGLEFLIYFQGNSAPDKSGLPSDRFSAERTGGSVSTLTIQRTQQEDSAVYLCASSQQGGETLYFGPGTRLLVL.

This chain uses TRBV7-9 with TRBJ2-3, with TRBD2 matching 7 bases. The CDR3 is 16 amino acids. The V gene's germline CDR1 is SEHNR and CDR2 FQNEAQ (reference sequence). V lost 2 bases to trimming and J lost 2 bases; unmatched junction nucleotides: 7. This chain's CDR3 is CASSLWMGTITDTQYF. The CDR3 DNA reads as TGTGCCAGCAGCTTATGGATGGGGACTATCACAGATACGCAGTATTTT.

V usage is TRBV14 and J usage is TRBJ1-6, with D possibly matching TRBD1 (5 bases). Germline V gene lookup returns CDR1 SGHDN and CDR2 FVKESK. The CDR3 has 13 residues. The CDR3 coding sequence is TGTATCATCCGTCGGGGCGCGGATTCACCCCTCCACTTT. As protein: CIIRRGADSPLHF.

This rearrangement joins TRBV5-2 to TRBJ2-7; TRBD2 is the table's D call and was not checked against the DNA. TRBV5-2 is designated a pseudogene. CDR3 size: 15 residues. This CDR3 reads CASNTGTSGSYEQYF. CDR3 nucleotides: TGTGCCAGCAACACCGGGACTAGCGGCTCCTACGAGCAGTACTTC.

This clonotype was seen only a few times. V and J are TRBV5-4 and TRBJ1-1; tentatively, D is TRBD1 (5 bases). This CDR3 is built from 13 residues. Germline V gives CDR1 SGHNT, CDR2 YYREEE (reference sequence). Trimming removed 5 bases at V and 1 base at J, with 9 bases between. The chain's CDR3 is CASSKQANTEAFF. The CDR3 region has the DNA TGTGCCAGCAGTAAACAGGCGAACACTGAAGCTTTCTTT.

This clonotype was seen only a few times. The V and J genes are TRBV16 and TRBJ2-7, with D perhaps given as TRBD1 or TRBD2 (6 bases each). The germline V gene encodes CDR1 KGHSY and CDR2 FQNENV. V was pared by 1 base and J by 5 bases, with 18 bases between. The CDR3 totals 16 residues. The CDR3 spells CASSQLGGRGGDEQYF. The DNA for the CDR3 is TGTGCCAGCAGCCAATTGGGGGGCAGGGGAGGCGACGAGCAGTACTTC.